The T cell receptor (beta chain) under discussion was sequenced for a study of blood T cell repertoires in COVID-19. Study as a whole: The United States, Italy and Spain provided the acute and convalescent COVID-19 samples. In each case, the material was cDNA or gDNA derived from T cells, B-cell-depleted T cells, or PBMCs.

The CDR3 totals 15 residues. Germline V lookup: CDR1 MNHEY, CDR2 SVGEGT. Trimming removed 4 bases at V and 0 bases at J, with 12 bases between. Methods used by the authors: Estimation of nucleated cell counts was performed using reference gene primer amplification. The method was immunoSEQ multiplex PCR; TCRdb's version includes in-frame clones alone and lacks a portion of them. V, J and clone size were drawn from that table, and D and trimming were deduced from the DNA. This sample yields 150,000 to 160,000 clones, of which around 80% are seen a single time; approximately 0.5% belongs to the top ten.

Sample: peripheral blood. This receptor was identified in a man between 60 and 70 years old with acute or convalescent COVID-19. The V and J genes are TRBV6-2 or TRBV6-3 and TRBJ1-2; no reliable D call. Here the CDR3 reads CASSSYNLANYGYTF. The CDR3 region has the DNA TGTGCCAGCAGTTCCTATAACCTGGCTAACTATGGCTACACCTTC.